This is a list of T cell receptor beta chains from one sample in a study of T cells after yellow fever vaccination. TCRdb redid the calling of the 5' RACE reads with MiXCR, one entry per CDR3 protein. This table has 500,000 to 650,000 distinct CDR3 sequences, approximately 16% appearing once. The source material was PBMCs, sampled about 5 days after the first yellow fever vaccination. The origin of the receptors is a man aged 18 to 35 who received the YFV17D yellow fever vaccine. The CDR3 runs from the conserved cysteine through the conserved F or W. Fields, in order: CDR3 length, clone size, V gene, D gene, J gene, CDR3 protein, CDR3 DNA. D genes are given only for firm matches. Clone size, where shown, is once, few, many, or a class for clones that have expanded.

len: 14; abundance: many; v_gene: TRBV28; d_gene: NA; j_gene: TRBJ2-1; CDR3aa: CASRRTQAYNEQFF; CDR3nt: TGTGCCAGCAGACGGACACAGGCCTACAATGAGCAGTTCTTC
len: 11; abundance: few; v_gene: TRBV20-1; d_gene: NA; j_gene: TRBJ2-5; CDR3aa: CSASPAETQYF; CDR3nt: TGCAGTGCTAGTCCGGCAGAGACCCAGTACTTC
len: 19; abundance: few; v_gene: TRBV6-5; d_gene: TRBD2; j_gene: TRBJ2-2; CDR3aa: CASSFGTSGSFANTGELFF; CDR3nt: TGTGCCAGCAGTTTCGGGACTAGCGGGAGTTTCGCGAACACCGGGGAGCTGTTTTTT
len: 15; abundance: NA; v_gene: TRBV20-1; d_gene: NA; j_gene: TRBJ1-5; CDR3aa: CSARGPRESNQPQHF; CDR3nt: TGCAGTGCTAGGGGGCCCCGGGAGAGCAATCAGCCCCAGCATTTT
len: 11; abundance: NA; v_gene: TRBV30; d_gene: NA; j_gene: TRBJ2-7; CDR3aa: CAWDAGYEQYF; CDR3nt: TGTGCCTGGGATGCGGGGTACGAGCAGTACTTC
len: 14; abundance: NA; v_gene: TRBV5-6; d_gene: TRBD1; j_gene: TRBJ1-1; CDR3aa: CASSLPGQASEAFF; CDR3nt: TGTGCCAGCAGCTTGCCGGGACAGGCGTCCGAAGCTTTCTTT
len: 15; abundance: NA; v_gene: TRBV5-1; d_gene: NA; j_gene: TRBJ2-3; CDR3aa: CASSEGQLSTDTQYF; CDR3nt: TGCGCCAGCAGCGAGGGACAATTAAGCACAGATACGCAGTATTTT
len: 16; abundance: few; v_gene: TRBV18; d_gene: TRBD1; j_gene: TRBJ1-1; CDR3aa: CASSPLGQGGGTEAFF; CDR3nt: TGTGCCAGCTCACCACTCGGACAGGGAGGGGGCACTGAAGCTTTCTTT
len: 13; abundance: few; v_gene: TRBV7-9; d_gene: TRBD2; j_gene: TRBJ2-1; CDR3aa: CASSFELAGEQFF; CDR3nt: TGTGCCAGCAGCTTCGAACTAGCGGGGGAGCAGTTCTTC
len: 18; abundance: many; v_gene: TRBV28; d_gene: TRBD1; j_gene: TRBJ2-4; CDR3aa: CASSFLVATDRGENIQYF; CDR3nt: TGTGCCAGCAGTTTTTTAGTGGCAACGGACAGGGGCGAAAACATTCAGTACTTC
len: 14; abundance: NA; v_gene: TRBV4-1; d_gene: NA; j_gene: TRBJ2-2; CDR3aa: CASSQGRYTGELFF; CDR3nt: TGCGCCAGCAGCCAAGGGCGGTACACCGGGGAGCTGTTTTTT
len: 15; abundance: NA; v_gene: TRBV10-2; d_gene: TRBD2; j_gene: TRBJ2-1; CDR3aa: CASSVLAGGWNEQFF; CDR3nt: TGCGCCAGCAGTGTACTAGCGGGTGGATGGAATGAGCAGTTCTTC
len: 14; abundance: few; v_gene: TRBV24-1; d_gene: NA; j_gene: TRBJ2-1; CDR3aa: CATSDSQGYNEQFF; CDR3nt: TGTGCCACCAGTGATTCTCAGGGCTACAATGAGCAGTTCTTC
len: 13; abundance: few; v_gene: TRBV7-2; d_gene: NA; j_gene: TRBJ2-3; CDR3aa: CASTNRSADTQYF; CDR3nt: TGTGCCAGCACCAATAGAAGTGCAGATACGCAGTATTTT
len: 15; abundance: few; v_gene: TRBV6-1; d_gene: NA; j_gene: TRBJ1-6; CDR3aa: CASSVQGIANSPLHF; CDR3nt: TGTGCCAGCAGTGTCCAGGGGATAGCGAATTCACCCCTCCACTTT
len: 14; abundance: NA; v_gene: TRBV15; d_gene: TRBD1; j_gene: TRBJ2-2; CDR3aa: CATRRDRTTGELFF; CDR3nt: TGTGCCACACGCCGGGACAGAACTACCGGGGAGCTGTTTTTT
len: 15; abundance: few; v_gene: TRBV2; d_gene: NA; j_gene: TRBJ1-6; CDR3aa: CASSGTFKMDSPLHF; CDR3nt: TGTGCCAGCAGTGGGACATTCAAAATGGATTCACCCCTCCACTTT